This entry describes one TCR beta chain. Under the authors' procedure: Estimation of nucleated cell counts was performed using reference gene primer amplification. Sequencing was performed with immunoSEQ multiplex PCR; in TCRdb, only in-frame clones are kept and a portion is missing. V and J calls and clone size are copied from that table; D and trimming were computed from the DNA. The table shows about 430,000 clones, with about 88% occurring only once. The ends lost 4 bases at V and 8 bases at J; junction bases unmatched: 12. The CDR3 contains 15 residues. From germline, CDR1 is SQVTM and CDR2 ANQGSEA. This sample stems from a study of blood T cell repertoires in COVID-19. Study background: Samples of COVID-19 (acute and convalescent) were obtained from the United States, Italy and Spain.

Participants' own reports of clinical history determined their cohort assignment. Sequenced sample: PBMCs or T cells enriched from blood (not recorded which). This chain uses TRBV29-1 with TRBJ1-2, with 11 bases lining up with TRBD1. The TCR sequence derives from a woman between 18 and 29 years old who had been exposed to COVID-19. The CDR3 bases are TGCAGCGTTGTGGTACAGGGACAGGGGGGCCAAGGCTACACCTTC. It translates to CSVVVQGQGGQGYTF.